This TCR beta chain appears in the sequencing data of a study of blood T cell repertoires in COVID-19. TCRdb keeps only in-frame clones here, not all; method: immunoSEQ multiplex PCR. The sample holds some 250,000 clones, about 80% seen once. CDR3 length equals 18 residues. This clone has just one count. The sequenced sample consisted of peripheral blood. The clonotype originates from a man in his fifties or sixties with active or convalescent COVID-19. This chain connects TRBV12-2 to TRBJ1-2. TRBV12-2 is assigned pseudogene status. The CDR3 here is CASRSILQRGARSYGYTF. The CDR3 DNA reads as TGTGCAAGTCGCTCGATTCTTCAGCGGGGGGCGCGAAGCTATGGCTACACCTTC.